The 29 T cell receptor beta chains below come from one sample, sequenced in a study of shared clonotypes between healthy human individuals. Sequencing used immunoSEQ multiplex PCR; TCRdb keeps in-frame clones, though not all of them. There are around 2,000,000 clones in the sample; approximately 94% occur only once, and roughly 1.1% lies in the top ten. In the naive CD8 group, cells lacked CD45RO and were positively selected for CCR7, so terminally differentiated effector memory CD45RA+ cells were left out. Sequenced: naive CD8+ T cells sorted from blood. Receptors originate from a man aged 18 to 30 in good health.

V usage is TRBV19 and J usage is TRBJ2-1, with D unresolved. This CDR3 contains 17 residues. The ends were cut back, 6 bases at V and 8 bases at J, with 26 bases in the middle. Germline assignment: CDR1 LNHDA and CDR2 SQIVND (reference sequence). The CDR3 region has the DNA TGTGCCAGTAGGAACCTTTGGAGTGGTCCCTCATTCGATGAGCAGTTCTTC. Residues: CASRNLWSGPSFDEQFF.

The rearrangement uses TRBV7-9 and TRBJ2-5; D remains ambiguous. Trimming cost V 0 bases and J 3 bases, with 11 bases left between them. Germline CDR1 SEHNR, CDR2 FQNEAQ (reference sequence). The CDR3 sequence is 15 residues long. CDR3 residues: CASSLAHPTEETQYF. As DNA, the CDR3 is TGTGCCAGCAGCTTAGCGCACCCGACGGAAGAGACCCAGTACTTC.

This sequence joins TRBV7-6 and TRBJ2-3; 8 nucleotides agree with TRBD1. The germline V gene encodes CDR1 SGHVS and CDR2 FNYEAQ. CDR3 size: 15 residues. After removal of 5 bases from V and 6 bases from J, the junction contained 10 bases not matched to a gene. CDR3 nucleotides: TGTGCCAGCAGCATACCGGGACAGGTTCGTGATACGCAGTATTTT. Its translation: CASSIPGQVRDTQYF.

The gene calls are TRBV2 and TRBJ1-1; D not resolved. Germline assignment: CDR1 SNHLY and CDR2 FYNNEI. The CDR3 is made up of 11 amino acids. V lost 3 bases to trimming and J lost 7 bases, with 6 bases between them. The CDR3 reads CASSEEFEAFF. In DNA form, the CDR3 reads TGTGCCAGCAGTGAGGAGTTTGAAGCTTTCTTT.

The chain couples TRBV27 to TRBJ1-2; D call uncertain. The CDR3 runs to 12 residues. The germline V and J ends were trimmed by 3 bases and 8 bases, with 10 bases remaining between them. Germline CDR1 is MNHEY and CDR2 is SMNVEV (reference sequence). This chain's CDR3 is CASSFSGMGYTF. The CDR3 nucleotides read TGTGCCAGCAGTTTTTCGGGGATGGGCTACACCTTC.

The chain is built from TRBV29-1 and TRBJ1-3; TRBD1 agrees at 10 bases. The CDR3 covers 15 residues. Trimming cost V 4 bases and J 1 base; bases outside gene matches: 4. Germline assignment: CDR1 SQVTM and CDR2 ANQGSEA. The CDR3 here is CSVVGTGDSGNTIYF. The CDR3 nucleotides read TGCAGCGTTGTAGGGACAGGGGATTCTGGAAACACCATATATTTT.

This chain's CDR3 is CASSTRQGNSPLHF. The CDR3 region has the DNA TGTGCCAGTAGTACCCGACAGGGGAATTCACCCCTCCACTTT. The rearrangement links TRBV19 to TRBJ1-6, with 8 bases lining up with TRBD1. The CDR3 consists of 14 residues. V trimming: 4 bases; J trimming: 7 bases; junction bases outside the gene matches: 3. From germline, CDR1 is LNHDA and CDR2 SQIVND (reference sequence).

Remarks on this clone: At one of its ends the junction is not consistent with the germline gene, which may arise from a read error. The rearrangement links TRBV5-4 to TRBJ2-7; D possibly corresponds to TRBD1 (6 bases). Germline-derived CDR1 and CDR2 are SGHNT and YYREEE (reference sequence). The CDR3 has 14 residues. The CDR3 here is CASSQPSTGSEQYF. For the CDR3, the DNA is TGCGCCAGCAGCCAACCATCCACAGGGTCCGAGCAGTACTTC.

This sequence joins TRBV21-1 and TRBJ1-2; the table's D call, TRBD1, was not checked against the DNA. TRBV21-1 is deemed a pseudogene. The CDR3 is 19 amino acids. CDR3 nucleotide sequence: TGTGCCAGCAGCACCCCCTCTTCAGCCGGCAGGGATACTAACTATGGCTACACCTTC. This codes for CASSTPSSAGRDTNYGYTF.

The chain's CDR3 is CASSTGHPTGELFF. CDR3 nucleotide sequence: TGTGCCAGCAGCACAGGCCACCCGACTGGGGAGCTGTTTTTT. V usage is TRBV7-6 and J usage is TRBJ2-2, with a weak D call TRBD1 (5 bases). CDR1 is SGHVS, CDR2 FNYEAQ, per germline. The CDR3 totals 14 residues. V was clipped by 5 bases and J by 8 bases, with 15 bases between them. Complete variable domain (other parts from reference TRBV7-6 and TRBJ2-2): GAGVSQSPRYKVTKRGQDVALRCDPISGHVSLYWYRQALGQGPEFLTYFNYEAQQDKSGLPNDRFSAERPEGSISTLTIQRTEQRDSAMYRCASSTGHPTGELFFGEGSRLTVL.

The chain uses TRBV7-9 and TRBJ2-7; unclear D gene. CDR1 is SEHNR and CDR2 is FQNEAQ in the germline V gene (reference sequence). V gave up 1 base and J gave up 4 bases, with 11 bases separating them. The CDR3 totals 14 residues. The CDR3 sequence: CASSLDEFIYEQYF. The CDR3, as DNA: TGTGCCAGCAGCTTAGATGAATTCATTTACGAGCAGTACTTC.

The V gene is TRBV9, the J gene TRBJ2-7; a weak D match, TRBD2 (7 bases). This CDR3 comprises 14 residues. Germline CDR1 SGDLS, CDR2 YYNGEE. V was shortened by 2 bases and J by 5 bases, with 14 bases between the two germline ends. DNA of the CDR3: TGTGCCAGCAGCGTCGGGCCCGGGGGGCACGAGCAGTACTTC. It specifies CASSVGPGGHEQYF.

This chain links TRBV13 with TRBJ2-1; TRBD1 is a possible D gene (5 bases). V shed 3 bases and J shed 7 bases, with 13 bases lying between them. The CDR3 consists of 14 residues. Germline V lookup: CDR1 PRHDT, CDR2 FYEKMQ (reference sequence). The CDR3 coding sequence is TGTGCCAGCAGCTTGACTGAAGCAGGGAATGAGCAGTTCTTC. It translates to CASSLTEAGNEQFF.

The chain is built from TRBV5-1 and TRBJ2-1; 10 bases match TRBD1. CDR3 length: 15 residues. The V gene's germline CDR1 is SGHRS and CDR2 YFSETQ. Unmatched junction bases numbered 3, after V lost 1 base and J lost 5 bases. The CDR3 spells CASSLSGQGNNEQFF. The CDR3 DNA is TGCGCCAGCAGCTTGTCGGGACAGGGGAACAATGAGCAGTTCTTC.

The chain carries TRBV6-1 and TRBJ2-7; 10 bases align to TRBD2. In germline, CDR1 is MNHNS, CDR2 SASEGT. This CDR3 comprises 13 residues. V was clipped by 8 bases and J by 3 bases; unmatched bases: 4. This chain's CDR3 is CASGSSGSYEQYF. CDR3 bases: TGTGCCAGCGGGTCTAGCGGGAGCTACGAGCAGTACTTC.

The CDR3 loop reads CASSETTLSWILFF. The CDR3 coding sequence is TGTGCCAGCAGTGAAACGACTCTCAGTTGGATCCTGTTTTTT. The genes are TRBV6-1 and TRBJ1-4; the D is unclear. The V end lost 2 bases, the J end lost 14 bases, and 18 bases lay between the germline ends. Germline V gene lookup returns CDR1 MNHNS and CDR2 SASEGT. The CDR3 spans 14 residues.

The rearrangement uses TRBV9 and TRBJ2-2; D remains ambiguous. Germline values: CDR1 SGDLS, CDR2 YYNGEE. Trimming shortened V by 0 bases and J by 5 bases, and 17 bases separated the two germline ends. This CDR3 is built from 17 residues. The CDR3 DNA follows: TGTGCCAGCAGCGTAGCGCAGACCCCCCAGAGGACCGGGGAGCTGTTTTTT. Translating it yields CASSVAQTPQRTGELFF.

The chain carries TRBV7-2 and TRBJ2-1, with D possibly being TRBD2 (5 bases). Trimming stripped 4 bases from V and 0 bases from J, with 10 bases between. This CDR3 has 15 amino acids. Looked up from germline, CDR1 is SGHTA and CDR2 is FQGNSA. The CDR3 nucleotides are TGTGCCAGCAGCTCGGACTTTAGCTCCTACAATGAGCAGTTCTTC. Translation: CASSSDFSSYNEQFF.

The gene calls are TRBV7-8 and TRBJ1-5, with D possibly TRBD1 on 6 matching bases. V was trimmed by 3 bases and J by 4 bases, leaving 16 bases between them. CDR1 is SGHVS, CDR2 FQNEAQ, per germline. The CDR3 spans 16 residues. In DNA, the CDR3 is TGTGCCAGCAGCTTGGAGGGGAGACAGGCTAATCAGCCCCAGCATTTT. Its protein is CASSLEGRQANQPQHF.

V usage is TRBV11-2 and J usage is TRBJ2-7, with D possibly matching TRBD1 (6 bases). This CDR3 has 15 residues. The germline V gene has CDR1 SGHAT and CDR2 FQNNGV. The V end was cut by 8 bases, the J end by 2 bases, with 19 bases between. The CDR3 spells CASPPQGQFPYEQYF. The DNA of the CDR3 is TGTGCCAGCCCCCCACAGGGACAATTCCCCTACGAGCAGTACTTC.

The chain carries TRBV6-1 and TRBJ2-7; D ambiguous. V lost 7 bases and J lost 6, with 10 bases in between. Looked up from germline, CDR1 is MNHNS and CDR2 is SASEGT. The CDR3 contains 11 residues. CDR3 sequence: CASIDSTEQYF. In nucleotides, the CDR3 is TGTGCCAGCATCGACTCCACCGAGCAGTACTTC.

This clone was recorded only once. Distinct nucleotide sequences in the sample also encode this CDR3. The DNA for the CDR3 is TGCGCCAGCAGTGACAGCTACAATGAGCAGTTCTTC. Its protein is CASSDSYNEQFF. V usage is TRBV10-1 and J usage is TRBJ2-1; no reliable D call. Between the trimmed V and J ends, which lost 3 bases and 3 bases, there was a span of 3 bases. Germline V CDR1 and CDR2: WNHNN, SYGVQD (reference sequence). The CDR3 extends over 12 amino acids.

DNA for the CDR3: TGTGCCACCAGCAGTACAGGGTACTCCTACGAGCAGTACTTC. Translation gives CATSSTGYSYEQYF. The chain employs TRBV15 and TRBJ2-7; the D gene is possibly TRBD1 (6 bases). V was trimmed by 3 bases and J by 0 bases, leaving 9 bases between them. Germline V CDR1 and CDR2: LNHNV, YYDKDF (reference sequence). The CDR3 runs 14 residues.

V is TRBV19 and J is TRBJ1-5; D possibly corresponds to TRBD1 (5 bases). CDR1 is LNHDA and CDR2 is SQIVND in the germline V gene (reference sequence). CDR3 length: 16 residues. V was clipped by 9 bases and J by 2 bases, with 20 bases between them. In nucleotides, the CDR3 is TGTGCCAGCGATGACAGACCGATAAGGGGCAATCAGCCCCAGCATTTT. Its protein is CASDDRPIRGNQPQHF.

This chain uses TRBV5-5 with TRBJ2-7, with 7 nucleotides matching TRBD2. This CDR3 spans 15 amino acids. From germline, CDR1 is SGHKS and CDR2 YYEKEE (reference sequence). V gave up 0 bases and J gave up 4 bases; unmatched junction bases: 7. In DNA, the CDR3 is TGTGCCAGCAGCTTGGCCGGGGGGATCCAATACGAGCAGTACTTC. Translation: CASSLAGGIQYEQYF.

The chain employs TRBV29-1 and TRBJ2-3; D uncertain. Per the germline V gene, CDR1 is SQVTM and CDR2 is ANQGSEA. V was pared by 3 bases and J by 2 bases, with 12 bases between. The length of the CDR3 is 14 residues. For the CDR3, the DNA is TGCAGCGTTGAGGGGTCGGTGCTCACAGATACGCAGTATTTT. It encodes CSVEGSVLTDTQYF.

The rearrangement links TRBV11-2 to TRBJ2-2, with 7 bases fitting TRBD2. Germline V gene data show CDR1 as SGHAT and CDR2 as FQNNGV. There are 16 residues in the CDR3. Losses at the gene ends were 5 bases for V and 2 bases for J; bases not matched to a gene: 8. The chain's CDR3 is CASSPGERGNTGELFF. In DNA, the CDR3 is TGTGCCAGCAGCCCCGGGGAGCGGGGTAACACCGGGGAGCTGTTTTTT. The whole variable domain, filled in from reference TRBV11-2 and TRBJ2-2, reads EAGVAQSPRYKIIEKRQSVAFWCNPISGHATLYWYQQILGQGPKLLIQFQNNGVVDDSQLPKDRFSAERLKGVDSTLKIQPAKLEDSAVYLCASSPGERGNTGELFFGEGSRLTVL.

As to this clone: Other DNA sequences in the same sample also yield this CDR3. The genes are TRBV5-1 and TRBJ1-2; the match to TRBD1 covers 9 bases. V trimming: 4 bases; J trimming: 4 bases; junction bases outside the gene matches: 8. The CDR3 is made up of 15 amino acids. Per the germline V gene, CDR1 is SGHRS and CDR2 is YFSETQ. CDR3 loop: CASSPTTGGVYGYTF. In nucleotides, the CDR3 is TGCGCCAGCAGCCCCACAACAGGGGGCGTCTATGGCTACACCTTC.

This chain's CDR3 is CASSDSRPRREKLFF. CDR3 nucleotide sequence: TGTGCCAGCAGTGACTCGAGACCTAGGCGGGAAAAACTGTTTTTT. This chain links TRBV6-4 with TRBJ1-4; no firm D call. The V and J ends lost 0 bases and 8 bases respectively, with 13 bases between them. Germline lookup yields CDR1 MRHNA and CDR2 SNTAGT. The CDR3 is 15 residues long.